This T cell receptor (beta chain) was sequenced for a study of CD8+ T cells in alopecia areata. General study points: Lesional scalp, especially alopecia totalis/universalis, showed higher clonality than normal scalp.

As the sequencing template, cDNA was produced by extracting RNA and reverse transcribing it. Clones were sequenced by immunoSEQ multiplex PCR, and TCRdb holds only the in-frame ones, with some missing. The sample includes some 31,000 clones, more than 60% of them seen just once. Samples from alopecia areata patients were lesional scalp punch biopsies and peripheral blood. J lost 3 bases, V lost 3 bases, and 5 bases had no gene match. This CDR3 has 14 residues. Germline V gene data show CDR1 as SGHRS and CDR2 as YFSETQ. Worth noting for this clone: The target antigen is unknown.

V usage is TRBV5-1 and J usage is TRBJ2-7, with 8 bases matching TRBD1. The source is a human donor with alopecia areata. Sequenced sample: NKG2D-low CD8+ T cells sorted from blood. The CDR3 bases are TGCGCCAGCAGCTATGGGACAGGTGACTACGAGCAGTACTTC. Translation gives CASSYGTGDYEQYF.